This is a list of T cell receptor beta chains from one sample in a study of technical replicates of blood from a few donors. Clones were sequenced by immunoSEQ multiplex PCR, and TCRdb holds only the in-frame ones, with some missing. Found here are fewer than 100,000 clones, about 89% of them singletons; the top ten hold about 0.38%. Sequencing was done on a sample of T cells isolated from PBMCs. The source of these receptors is a human donor in good health. Both conserved end residues are part of each CDR3. Each record gives: clone size, V gene, J gene, D gene, CDR3 protein, CDR3 DNA. D genes are given only for firm matches. Expanded clones get a size class; other rows say once, few or many, or leave the size out.

clone_size: .; v_call: TRBV6-6; j_call: TRBJ1-4; d_call: TRBD1; cdr3_aa: CASSQQGTNEKLFF; cdr3_nt: TGTGCCAGCAGTCAACAGGGGACTAATGAAAAACTGTTTTTT
clone_size: .; v_call: TRBV6-5; j_call: TRBJ2-5; d_call: TRBD2; cdr3_aa: CASSPGTRGETQYF; cdr3_nt: TGTGCCAGCAGCCCCGGGACTAGAGGGGAGACCCAGTACTTC
clone_size: .; v_call: TRBV19; j_call: TRBJ2-2; d_call: .; cdr3_aa: CASSINRDGVGELFF; cdr3_nt: TGTGCCAGTAGTATAAACAGGGACGGAGTCGGGGAGCTGTTTTTT
clone_size: .; v_call: TRBV5-6; j_call: TRBJ1-1; d_call: TRBD1; cdr3_aa: CASSRGQAWWTEAFF; cdr3_nt: TGTGCCAGCAGCAGGGGACAGGCCTGGTGGACTGAAGCTTTCTTT
clone_size: once; v_call: TRBV7-9; j_call: TRBJ2-1; d_call: .; cdr3_aa: CASSLTRGRENEQFF; cdr3_nt: TGTGCCAGCAGCTTAACTAGGGGGAGGGAAAATGAGCAGTTCTTC
clone_size: .; v_call: TRBV7-6; j_call: TRBJ2-7; d_call: .; cdr3_aa: CASSLSLRVSEQYF; cdr3_nt: TGTGCCAGCAGCTTGTCACTGAGGGTTAGCGAGCAGTACTTC
clone_size: .; v_call: TRBV27; j_call: TRBJ2-2; d_call: .; cdr3_aa: CATSQLANTGELFF; cdr3_nt: TGTGCCACCTCCCAACTAGCGAACACCGGGGAGCTGTTTTTT
clone_size: .; v_call: TRBV10-3; j_call: TRBJ2-7; d_call: .; cdr3_aa: CAISDRRLRDISYEQYF; cdr3_nt: TGTGCCATCAGTGATAGGAGATTAAGGGACATTTCCTACGAGCAGTACTTC
clone_size: once; v_call: TRBV5-6; j_call: TRBJ2-1; d_call: .; cdr3_aa: CASSLVRGEQFF; cdr3_nt: TGTGCCAGCAGCTTGGTAAGGGGTGAGCAGTTCTTC
clone_size: .; v_call: TRBV2; j_call: TRBJ1-3; d_call: TRBD1; cdr3_aa: CASSIEAGGFGNTIYF; cdr3_nt: TGTGCCAGCTCCATCGAGGCAGGGGGCTTTGGAAACACCATATATTTT
clone_size: .; v_call: TRBV18; j_call: TRBJ2-2; d_call: .; cdr3_aa: CASSRTGELFF; cdr3_nt: TGTGCCAGCTCCCGCACCGGGGAGCTGTTTTTT
clone_size: .; v_call: TRBV30; j_call: TRBJ1-2; d_call: TRBD1; cdr3_aa: CAWSAYRGTNRGYTF; cdr3_nt: TGTGCCTGGAGTGCCTACAGGGGGACTAATCGGGGCTACACCTTC
clone_size: .; v_call: TRBV25-1; j_call: TRBJ2-1; d_call: TRBD2; cdr3_aa: CASSEWRGSSYNEQFF; cdr3_nt: TGTGCCAGCAGTGAATGGCGCGGGAGCTCCTACAATGAGCAGTTCTTC
clone_size: .; v_call: TRBV27; j_call: TRBJ1-2; d_call: TRBD1; cdr3_aa: CASGSGTGLYGYTF; cdr3_nt: TGTGCCAGCGGCTCCGGGACAGGCCTCTATGGCTACACCTTC
clone_size: .; v_call: TRBV6-1; j_call: TRBJ2-1; d_call: .; cdr3_aa: CASSELYEQFF; cdr3_nt: TGTGCCAGCAGTGAATTATATGAGCAGTTCTTC
clone_size: .; v_call: TRBV5-6; j_call: TRBJ2-1; d_call: .; cdr3_aa: CASSRDGNPNEQFF; cdr3_nt: TGTGCCAGCAGCCGGGATGGTAATCCCAATGAGCAGTTCTTC
clone_size: .; v_call: TRBV4-3; j_call: TRBJ2-7; d_call: TRBD1; cdr3_aa: CASSQDTLTGSNEQYF; cdr3_nt: TGCGCCAGCAGCCAGGATACTCTGACAGGGTCCAACGAGCAGTACTTC